The 20 T cell receptor beta chains below all came from one sample that was sequenced in a study of cytomegalovirus exposure and HLA in healthy donors. PCR employed 60 Vbeta and 13 Jbeta primers. Data came from immunoSEQ multiplex PCR; TCRdb stores just in-frame clones and leaves some out. Of around 190,000 clones listed, around 82% are singletons. The sample taken for sequencing was PBMCs. The receptors derive from a man between 35 and 55 years old in good health and CMV-seropositive.

CDR3 loop: CASSPTHLGLAATDTQYF. CDR3 DNA: TGTGCCAGCAGTCCAACCCACCTAGGACTAGCGGCAACAGATACGCAGTATTTT. The rearrangement uses TRBV27 and TRBJ2-3; 10 positions match TRBD2. V trimming: 5 bases; J trimming: 3 bases; junction bases outside the gene matches: 14. Germline V CDR1 and CDR2: MNHEY, SMNVEV (reference sequence). The CDR3 is made up of 18 amino acids.

This chain's CDR3 is CASSAPSGRGNEQFF. The CDR3 bases are TGTGCCAGCAGTGCCCCTAGCGGGAGGGGGAATGAGCAGTTCTTC. V is TRBV2 and J is TRBJ2-1; the match to TRBD2 covers 12 bases. Germline-derived CDR1 and CDR2 are SNHLY and FYNNEI. Losses at the gene ends were 4 bases for V and 7 bases for J; bases not matched to a gene: 5. The CDR3 covers 15 residues.

This sequence joins TRBV2 and TRBJ2-1; TRBD2 aligns across 8 bases. There are 16 residues in the CDR3. The junction had 9 bases not matched to a gene; V was cut back by 6 bases and J by 2 bases. Germline V gene lookup returns CDR1 SNHLY and CDR2 FYNNEI. The CDR3 sequence: CASSPLSGRTYNEQFF. In DNA, the CDR3 is TGTGCCAGCAGCCCACTCAGCGGGAGAACCTACAATGAGCAGTTCTTC. Together with reference TRBV2 and TRBJ2-1, the CDR3 gives the full variable domain: EPEVTQTPSHQVTQMGQEVILRCVPISNHLYFYWYRQILGQKVEFLVSFYNNEISEKSEIFDDQFSVERPDGSNFTLKIRSTKLEDSAMYFCASSPLSGRTYNEQFFGPGTRLTVL.

V is TRBV18 and J is TRBJ1-4; tentatively, D is TRBD1 (5 bases). Germline CDR1 and CDR2: KGHSH and LQKENI. The CDR3 covers 15 residues. The V end was cut by 8 bases, the J end by 5 bases, with 18 bases between. The CDR3 is CASARDGSENEKLFF. The CDR3 DNA sequence: TGTGCCAGCGCGCGGGACGGAAGCGAGAATGAAAAACTGTTTTTT.

V usage is TRBV19 and J usage is TRBJ2-7; D uncertain. V lost 7 bases to trimming and J lost 4 bases, with 20 bases between them. The CDR3 sequence is 15 residues long. Germline V lookup: CDR1 LNHDA, CDR2 SQIVND (reference sequence). CDR3 in DNA: TGTGCCAGTACTGACCCTGGCGGCGGAACTTACGAGCAGTACTTC. Its protein is CASTDPGGGTYEQYF.

CDR3 in DNA: TGCAGCGTTGCTGAGGGAAGGTGGAGGGGGCTGGACACTGAAGCTTTCTTT. Its protein product is CSVAEGRWRGLDTEAFF. J is TRBJ1-1 and V is TRBV29-1; 7 bases align to TRBD1. The CDR3 is made up of 17 amino acids. With 4 bases clipped from V and 3 bases from J, the junction kept 17 bases outside the gene matches. Germline CDR1 is SQVTM and CDR2 is ANQGSEA.

This sequence joins TRBV27 and TRBJ2-1; D perhaps matches TRBD2 (5 bases). The CDR3 extends over 15 amino acids. Trimming removed 6 bases at V and 2 bases at J, with 14 bases between. CDR1 is MNHEY and CDR2 is SMNVEV in the germline V gene (reference sequence). CDR3 nucleotide sequence: TGTGCCAGCAGGGATGGACTTTTGCCCTACAATGAGCAGTTCTTC. Its translation: CASRDGLLPYNEQFF.

This sequence joins TRBV6-6 and TRBJ2-7; maybe TRBD1 (6 bases). The germline CDR1 and CDR2 sequences are MNHNY and SVGAGI (reference sequence). V lost 6 bases to trimming and J lost 0 bases, with 12 bases between them. This CDR3 is built from 14 residues. The CDR3 nucleotides read TGTGCCAGCAGAGCCGGGACAAGCTCCTACGAGCAGTACTTC. Amino acids: CASRAGTSSYEQYF.

A few counts support this clone. The J gene is TRBJ2-1, the V gene TRBV6-4, with TRBD1 matching over 8 bases. With V trimmed by 0 bases and J by 3 bases, 4 bases remained unmatched. The CDR3 is 16 residues long. Germline V gives CDR1 MRHNA, CDR2 SNTAGT. CDR3 sequence (DNA): TGTGCCAGCAGTGACTCGACGACAGGGGACTACAATGAGCAGTTCTTC. As protein: CASSDSTTGDYNEQFF.

The genes are TRBV4-2 and TRBJ2-7; possibly TRBD2 for D (6 bases). Trimming shortened V by 0 bases and J by 3 bases, and 21 bases separated the two germline ends. This CDR3 comprises 18 residues. The germline V gene has CDR1 LGHNA and CDR2 YNFKEQ. This CDR3 is CASSQDRASDFFHYEQYF. The CDR3 DNA sequence: TGTGCCAGCAGCCAAGATAGGGCTAGCGATTTCTTTCACTACGAGCAGTACTTC.

The sample holds one count of this clone. This sequence joins TRBV6-5 and TRBJ2-2; a possible D gene is TRBD1 (5 bases). This CDR3 comprises 13 residues. Between the trimmed V and J ends, which lost 2 bases and 5 bases, there was a span of 6 bases. Per the germline V gene, CDR1 is MNHEY and CDR2 is SVGAGI. In nucleotides, the CDR3 is TGTGCCAGCAGTTACAGGGGTACCGGGGAGCTGTTTTTT. This sequence encodes CASSYRGTGELFF.

This sequence joins TRBV6-6 and TRBJ1-5; 8 bases agree with TRBD1. Trimming at V came to 5 bases and at J to 0 bases, leaving 6 bases not matched to a gene. This CDR3 is 16 amino acids long. The germline CDR1 and CDR2 sequences are MNHNY and SVGAGI (reference sequence). CDR3 amino acids: CASSLPGQDSNQPQHF. CDR3 in DNA: TGTGCCAGCAGTCTACCGGGACAGGATAGCAATCAGCCCCAGCATTTT.

This clone was seen only once. V usage is TRBV19 and J usage is TRBJ1-1; no clear D gene. The V gene lost 0 bases and the J gene lost 3 bases, with 8 bases spanning the gap. Germline V gene lookup returns CDR1 LNHDA and CDR2 SQIVND (reference sequence). The CDR3 has 14 amino acids. CDR3: CASSIDSGYTEAFF. The CDR3 DNA sequence: TGTGCCAGTAGTATAGATTCGGGGTACACTGAAGCTTTCTTT.

The chain employs TRBV10-2 and TRBJ2-7, with TRBD2 matching over 13 bases. Per the germline V gene, CDR1 is WSHSY and CDR2 is SAAADI. V shed 8 bases, J shed 7 bases, and the junction held 11 bases outside the gene matches. The length of the CDR3 is 15 residues. CDR3 sequence reads: CASGPPGLAGVEQYF. The CDR3 DNA reads TGCGCCAGCGGACCCCCCGGACTAGCGGGAGTAGAGCAGTACTTC.

This clone was seen once. V usage is TRBV2 and J usage is TRBJ1-1, with D unclear. Germline loops: CDR1 SNHLY, CDR2 FYNNEI. The V and J ends lost 8 bases and 3 bases respectively, with 10 bases between them. The CDR3 extends over 12 amino acids. The CDR3 bases are TGTGCCAGCGCCGGGATTGACACTGAAGCTTTCTTT. This translates into CASAGIDTEAFF.

This sequence joins TRBV18 and TRBJ2-1; 10 nucleotides match TRBD1. The CDR3 covers 15 residues. The germline CDR1 and CDR2 sequences are KGHSH and LQKENI. The ends lost 3 bases at V and 6 bases at J; junction bases unmatched: 5. The CDR3, as DNA: TGTGCCAGCTCACCCGGACAGGGGGTCATCAATGAGCAGTTCTTC. Translating gives CASSPGQGVINEQFF.

V usage is TRBV7-9 and J usage is TRBJ1-4, with TRBD1 matching 12 bases. V lost 5 bases to trimming and J lost 4 bases; unmatched junction nucleotides: 14. The CDR3 length is 19 residues. Germline V gene data show CDR1 as SEHNR and CDR2 as FQNEAQ (reference sequence). The CDR3 is CASSPGAGGTGGLNEKLFF. In DNA, the CDR3 is TGTGCCAGCAGCCCCGGCGCGGGGGGGACAGGGGGCCTTAATGAAAAACTGTTTTTT.

The rearrangement joins TRBV27 to TRBJ2-1; D might be TRBD1 (7 bases). V was shortened by 3 bases and J by 5 bases, with 11 bases between the two germline ends. The CDR3 sequence is 14 residues long. Germline values: CDR1 MNHEY, CDR2 SMNVEV (reference sequence). CDR3 sequence: CASSFRGADNEQFF. The DNA of the CDR3 is TGTGCCAGCAGTTTCAGGGGGGCCGACAATGAGCAGTTCTTC.

J is TRBJ2-5 and V is TRBV2, with 7 bases matching TRBD2. The better agreement between TRBJ2-7 and the DNA end casts doubt on the J call. Germline values: CDR1 SNHLY, CDR2 FYNNEI. The CDR3 has 12 amino acids. The CDR3, as DNA: TGTGCCGGGGGGAGGGAACACTACGAGCAGTACTTC. Translating it yields CAGGREHYEQYF.

J is TRBJ1-6 and V is TRBV2; unclear D gene. CDR3 length: 13 amino acids. The germline V gene encodes CDR1 SNHLY and CDR2 FYNNEI. V lost 0 bases and J 13 bases, leaving 10 bases between the germline ends. Written as DNA, the CDR3 is TGTGCCAGCAGTGAAGCGACTGGAGATCCCCTCCACTTT. Protein product: CASSEATGDPLHF.